This T cell receptor (beta chain) appears in the sequencing data of a study of response to subunit inactivated influenza vaccine. Germline values: CDR1 LGHDT, CDR2 YNNKEL (reference sequence). Trimming left V 5 bases short and J 7 bases short, with 14 bases between. The CDR3 has 13 amino acids. TCRdb ran MiXCR on the RT-PCR reads and lists one entry per CDR3 protein. The data hold roughly 550,000 distinct CDR3 sequences, with less than 25% observed a single time. In addition, the sample was reused for a study of T cells expressing NK-cell markers. That report adds: UMIs were included in TCR beta cDNA generated by 5'RACE template switching. Restriction of sorting to alpha-beta TCR T cells was accomplished in several experiments using an anti-gamma-delta TCR antibody. One observes that, in a handful of donors, these clonotypes were also the leading ones within the CD3+CD56-NKG2C+ fraction.

The V and J genes are TRBV3-1 and TRBJ1-2; no firm D call. The TCR was taken from a man in his forties or fifties who received an inactivated influenza vaccine. This specimen was CD4+ T cells sorted from PBMCs, taken roughly 13 days after vaccination. CDR3 sequence: CASSSDPRAGYTF. The CDR3 nucleotides are TGTGCCAGCAGCTCCGACCCCCGAGCTGGCTACACCTTC.